This T cell receptor (beta chain) derives from a study of blood T cell repertoires in COVID-19. Looking at the study overall: COVID-19 samples, acute and convalescent, were from the United States, Italy and Spain. PBMCs, B-cell-depleted T cells, or T cells were the source of the cDNA or gDNA that made up the material.

In the source study's methods: Amplification with reference gene primers provided the estimates of nucleated cell counts. The assay was immunoSEQ multiplex PCR, and TCRdb's table has in-frame clones only and misses some. That table gives V, J and clone size, and the DNA gave D and trimming. The sample has almost 100,000 clones, roughly 86% seen once. V dropped 0 bases and J dropped 3; count of bases not matched to a gene: 5. This CDR3 spans 16 amino acids. Germline lookup yields CDR1 SGHRS and CDR2 YFSETQ. The rearrangement links TRBV5-1 to TRBJ2-1; TRBD2 matches 8 bases. Sequencing used peripheral blood. This TCR was sampled from a man aged 50-60 years with acute or convalescent COVID-19. The CDR3 is CASSLARGGDYNEQFF. As DNA, the CDR3 is TGCGCCAGCAGCTTGGCCCGGGGGGGAGACTACAATGAGCAGTTCTTC.